This TCR beta chain was identified in a study of blood T cells in healthy people across ages. Study results and caveats: It was not known whether donors were CMV positive (a possible confounder of expanded clonotype changes).

The CDR3 extends over 15 amino acids. V gave up 2 bases and J gave up 5 bases; unmatched junction bases: 4. The germline gives CDR1 SGHAT, CDR2 FQDESV (reference sequence). Next came a second PCR, run for roughly 6 to 11 cycles, which used a sample-barcoded 5' primer along with a J-beta primer mix. Each TCR beta cDNA got a 12-nucleotide random molecular identifier. TCRdb redid the calling of the 5' RACE reads with MiXCR, one entry per CDR3 protein. The sample consists of 850,000 to 1,000,000 distinct CDR3 sequences, around 46% of them appearing once. This clonotype was detected only a few times. Its target is unknown. In each sample, at least 6 million PBMCs were isolated.

The sequence came from a young man in good health. Sequencing was carried out using blood. The V and J genes are TRBV11-1 and TRBJ2-1; TRBD1 agrees at 9 bases. The CDR3 spells CASSLTGGRNNEQFF. The CDR3 DNA reads as TGTGCCAGCAGCTTAACAGGGGGCCGCAACAATGAGCAGTTCTTC.